The clone carrying this TCR beta chain registers hyperexpanded by frequency. The antigen is not known. The sample belongs to a study of CD8 T cells in cerebrospinal fluid in Alzheimer's disease. Study results and limitations: EBV-specific TCRs in cerebrospinal fluid reportedly do not establish a causal EBV–Alzheimer's link. Healthy subjects less often had a clone of at least 3% than Alzheimer's patients. EBV-specific clones showed no enrichment in Alzheimer's patients and were not the top expanded clones.

This CDR3 is 12 amino acids long. Profiling of CSF cells used 10X single-cell V(D)J plus 5' expression. TCRdb reprocessed the 10x single-cell sequencing reads and keeps a single row for each CDR3 protein, giving no DNA. Its table lists approximately 500 distinct CDR3 sequences. The sequencing sample was made of cerebrospinal fluid. This rearrangement joins TRBV12-3 or TRBV12-4 to TRBJ1-1. This clonotype was sampled from a human donor with Parkinson's disease. Here the CDR3 reads CASSGEVPEAFF.